Included here is one T cell receptor (beta chain) sequence, with context. Other DNA sequences from this sample encode an identical CDR3 as well. None of the donors, who were healthy HIV-negative adults, had recently had acute infections or vaccinations. Each sample came from a Caucasian adult donor living in Nashville, Tennessee. The source of the sample is a study of shared clonotypes between healthy human individuals. The method was immunoSEQ multiplex PCR; TCRdb's version includes in-frame clones alone and lacks a portion of them. The table includes millions of clones, 85% to 95% detected once. The CDR3 is 14 residues long. Germline V gives CDR1 SNHLY, CDR2 FYNNEI. V was clipped by 2 bases and J by 3 bases, with 11 bases between them.

The clonotype was recovered from a man between 18 and 35 years old in good health. Sequences were obtained from naive CD4+ T cells sorted from blood. This sample's subset: CD45RA+ positively selected. The V and J genes are TRBV2 and TRBJ2-7; D is perhaps TRBD1 (6 bases). CDR3 loop: CASSEQGIVYEQYF. DNA for the CDR3: TGTGCCAGCAGTGAACAGGGGATCGTCTACGAGCAGTACTTC.